This T cell receptor (beta chain) was identified during a study of regulatory T cells in long-lasting Graves disease. Construction of TCR beta libraries relied on iRepertoire HTBI primers and on Arm-PCR targeting CDR3 regions. TCRdb fed the multiplex PCR reads into MiXCR, producing one record per CDR3 protein. The profile shows over 350,000 distinct CDR3 sequences, around 21% of them singletons. The time point: persistent/refractory GD, antithyroid drugs over 5 years with positive TRAb. With RNA extracted from PBMCs as input, the TCR library was made. The length of the CDR3 is 15 residues. The V gene lost 6 bases and the J gene lost 0 bases, with 12 bases spanning the gap. Germline V gene data show CDR1 as MGHDK and CDR2 as SYGVNS.

The TCR was taken from a female donor with Graves disease. The source was peripheral blood mononuclear cells (PBMCs), collected when the disease was refractory, from a patient treated with antithyroid drugs. J is TRBJ2-1 and V is TRBV25-1; a weak D match, TRBD2 (6 bases). The CDR3 DNA follows: TGTGCCAGCAGCCTCGACGGGGGCTCCTACAATGAGCAGTTCTTC. It translates to CASSLDGGSYNEQFF.